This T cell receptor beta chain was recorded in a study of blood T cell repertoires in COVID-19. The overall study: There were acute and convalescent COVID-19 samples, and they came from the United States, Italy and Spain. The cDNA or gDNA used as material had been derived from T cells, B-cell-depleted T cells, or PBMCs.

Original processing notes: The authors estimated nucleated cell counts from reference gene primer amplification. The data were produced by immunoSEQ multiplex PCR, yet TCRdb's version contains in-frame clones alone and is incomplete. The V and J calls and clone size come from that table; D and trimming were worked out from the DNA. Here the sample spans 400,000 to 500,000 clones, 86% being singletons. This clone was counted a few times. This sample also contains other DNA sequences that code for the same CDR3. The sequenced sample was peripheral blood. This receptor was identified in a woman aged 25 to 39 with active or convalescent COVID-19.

CDR3 nucleotides: TGTGCCAGCAGCTGGGGACAGGGAAACACCGGGGAGCTGTTTTTT. This sequence encodes CASSWGQGNTGELFF. The chain employs TRBV5-4 and TRBJ2-2, with TRBD1 identical over 9 bases. This CDR3 spans 15 amino acids. Trimming removed 3 bases from V and 2 bases from J; junction bases left unmatched: 2. CDR1 and CDR2 from the germline V gene are SGHNT and YYREEE (reference sequence). Together with reference TRBV5-4 and TRBJ2-2, the CDR3 gives the full variable domain: ETGVTQSPTHLIKTRGQQVTLRCSSQSGHNTVSWYQQALGQGPQFIFQYYREEENGRGNFPPRFSGLQFPNYSSELNVNALELDDSALYLCASSWGQGNTGELFFGEGSRLTVL.